This T cell receptor (beta chain) was found in a study of high-grade serous ovarian cancer treatment subgroups. Study background: Samples averaged around 14,000 reads and some 7,500 unique TCR beta rearrangements. Broader study findings: These tumor repertoires lack spatial information from bulk sequencing.

The CDR3 extends over 16 amino acids. V lost 0 bases, J lost 7 bases, and 14 bases lay in between. Germline V gene sequence: CDR1 SGDLS, CDR2 YYNGEE. Tumor tissue was taken before any definitive surgery or chemotherapy was given. Notes on this clone: Its antigen is not identified.

Sequencing used immunoSEQ multiplex PCR; TCRdb keeps in-frame clones, though not all of them. The data hold more than 7,500 clones, with about 85% observed a single time. The chain joins TRBV9 to TRBJ1-6; no clear D. This sequence originates from a human donor with high-grade serous ovarian cancer. Input material: tumor tissue. CDR3 in amino acids: CASSVAGGQENSPLHF. The CDR3 region has the DNA TGTGCCAGCAGCGTAGCTGGTGGGCAGGAGAATTCACCCCTCCACTTT.